The 22 T cell receptor beta chains listed next were all sequenced from one sample in a study of CD8 T cells in Susac syndrome. RNA amounts of about 0.5 to 1 ug underwent reverse transcription with random hexamers. Each CDR3 protein is one row after TCRdb ran MiXCR on the immunoSEQ multiplex PCR reads. Of 250,000 to 300,000 distinct CDR3 sequences listed, roughly 85% are singletons. What was sequenced was CD8+ T cells from PBMCs. These receptor sequences come from a human donor with multiple sclerosis.

The chain uses TRBV25-1 and TRBJ1-1; 8 nucleotides agree with TRBD1. J gave up 1 base and V 8 bases, and 0 bases lay outside the gene matches. CDR1 and CDR2 from the germline V gene are MGHDK and SYGVNS. This CDR3 has 12 amino acids. In DNA form, the CDR3 reads TGTGCCAGCGGACAGGGGAACACTGAAGCTTTCTTT. It specifies CASGQGNTEAFF.

The CDR3 reads CASSPDGRANEKLFF. CDR3 bases: TGTGCCAGCAGCCCCGACGGGAGGGCTAATGAAAAACTGTTTTTT. The rearrangement uses TRBV27 and TRBJ1-4, with unresolved D. The V gene lost 6 bases and the J gene lost 3 bases, with 14 bases spanning the gap. The CDR3 runs 15 residues. CDR1 and CDR2 (germline): MNHEY, SMNVEV (reference sequence). Looking up the rest from reference TRBV27 and TRBJ1-4 gives the full variable domain: EAQVTQNPRYLITVTGKKLTVTCSQNMNHEYMSWYRQDPGLGLRQIYYSMNVEVTDKGDVPEGYKVSRKEKRNFPLILESPSPNQTSLYFCASSPDGRANEKLFFGSGTQLSVL.

This sequence joins TRBV7-9 and TRBJ2-6; TRBD1 matches at 9 bases. The CDR3 contains 16 residues. V was pared by 5 bases and J by 4 bases, with 6 bases of the junction left unmatched. Per germline, CDR1 SEHNR and CDR2 FQNEAQ (reference sequence). The CDR3 nucleotides are TGTGCCAGCAGCCCGACAGGGGGGGAAGGGGCCAACGTCCTGACTTTC. This sequence encodes CASSPTGGEGANVLTF.

The chain joins TRBV5-1 to TRBJ2-2; 7 bases line up with TRBD2. This CDR3 spans 15 amino acids. Germline V gene sequence: CDR1 SGHRS, CDR2 YFSETQ. The J segment lost 4 bases and the V segment lost 2 bases, leaving 5 bases of the junction unmatched. CDR3 residues: CASSFRAGFTGELFF. CDR3 bases: TGCGCCAGCAGCTTCCGAGCGGGATTCACCGGGGAGCTGTTTTTT.

The chain recombines TRBV6-6 with TRBJ2-2; 8 nucleotides line up with TRBD1. J lost 1 base, V lost 7 bases, and 5 bases had no gene match. The germline gives CDR1 MNHNY, CDR2 SVGAGI (reference sequence). There are 15 residues in the CDR3. The CDR3 spells CASITGTGNTGELFF. CDR3 sequence (DNA): TGTGCCAGCATCACCGGGACAGGGAACACCGGGGAGCTGTTTTTT.

CDR3 sequence reads: CASLPRAGGIHEQYF. In nucleotides, the CDR3 is TGTGCCAGCCTCCCTAGAGCAGGGGGGATCCACGAGCAGTACTTC. V gene TRBV6-1 combines with J gene TRBJ2-7; the D gene is possibly TRBD1 (7 bases). V was shortened by 8 bases and J by 5 bases, with 22 bases between the two germline ends. The CDR3 has 15 amino acids. Germline V lookup: CDR1 MNHNS, CDR2 SASEGT.

J is TRBJ2-7 and V is TRBV5-6; D remains ambiguous. Germline assignment: CDR1 SGHDT and CDR2 YYEEEE. The CDR3 has 13 residues. Trimming removed 0 bases from V and 7 bases from J, with 11 bases in between. CDR3 DNA sequence: TGTGCCAGCAGCTTGGCCAGAGAAGGAGAGCAGTACTTC. Translation gives CASSLAREGEQYF.

The chain employs TRBV24-1 and TRBJ2-1, with D uncertain. Trimming removed 1 base from V and 10 bases from J, with 7 bases in between. The CDR3 has 12 amino acids. The V gene's germline CDR1 is KGHDR and CDR2 SFDVKD. The CDR3 region has the DNA TGTGCCACCAGTGATTTAAGGCGGGAGCAGTTCTTC. Translating gives CATSDLRREQFF.

The chain has TRBV20-1 and TRBJ2-1; D gene unclear. CDR1 is DFQATT and CDR2 is SNEGSKA in the germline V gene (reference sequence). Trimming shortened V by 1 base and J by 12 bases, and 4 bases separated the two germline ends. The CDR3 consists of 9 residues. The CDR3 region is CSARGGQFF. CDR3 coding DNA: TGCAGTGCTAGAGGGGGGCAGTTCTTC.

The V call is TRBV6-5, the J call TRBJ2-1, with D uncertain. CDR3 length: 12 residues. Germline CDR1 reads MNHEY; CDR2 reads SVGAGI. V lost 4 bases and J lost 10, with 11 bases in between. The CDR3 is CASSSDLREQFF. The CDR3 nucleotides read TGTGCCAGCAGTTCGGACCTCCGAGAGCAGTTCTTC.

This clonotype was recorded once. This chain uses TRBV5-1 with TRBJ2-1; D call uncertain. The CDR3 extends over 14 amino acids. Germline V gene data show CDR1 as SGHRS and CDR2 as YFSETQ. V lost 4 bases and J 4 bases, leaving 12 bases between the germline ends. The CDR3 DNA sequence: TGCGCCAGCAGCGAAGTCGCTGGTTACAATGAGCAGTTCTTC. Protein: CASSEVAGYNEQFF. The variable domain in full, completed from reference TRBV5-1 and TRBJ2-1, reads KAGVTQTPRYLIKTRGQQVTLSCSPISGHRSVSWYQQTPGQGLQFLFEYFSETQRNKGNFPGRFSGRQFSNSRSEMNVSTLELGDSALYLCASSEVAGYNEQFFGPGTRLTVL.

The chain recombines TRBV7-9 with TRBJ2-3; 7 bases align to TRBD2. V lost 2 bases to trimming and J lost 5 bases; unmatched junction nucleotides: 13. CDR3 length equals 17 residues. The germline V gene has CDR1 SEHNR and CDR2 FQNEAQ (reference sequence). CDR3 bases: TGTGCCAGCAGCTTATATGTGACTAGCCCAGCTGGAGATACGCAGTATTTT. Its protein product is CASSLYVTSPAGDTQYF.

This chain uses TRBV13 with TRBJ2-5, with 8 bases matching TRBD2. V lost 2 bases, J lost 2 bases, and 10 bases stayed unmatched. Germline CDR1 PRHDT, CDR2 FYEKMQ (reference sequence). This CDR3 spans 17 amino acids. The CDR3 sequence: CASSLTSGGPNQETQYF. The CDR3 nucleotides are TGTGCCAGCAGCTTAACGTCGGGAGGGCCGAATCAAGAGACCCAGTACTTC.

This clonotype was seen a single time. The chain has TRBV29-1 and TRBJ1-2; a weak D match, TRBD1 (5 bases). The germline V gene has CDR1 SQVTM and CDR2 ANQGSEA. The V and J ends lost 3 bases and 3 bases respectively, with 14 bases between them. The CDR3 consists of 14 residues. Written as DNA, the CDR3 is TGCAGCGTTGAGAGGGACCAGGGAGACTATGGCTACACCTTC. Translation gives CSVERDQGDYGYTF.

CDR3 nucleotides: TGTGCCAGCAGTCCCACTAGCAGACAACCCCAAGAGACCCAGTACTTC. As protein: CASSPTSRQPQETQYF. The chain couples TRBV27 to TRBJ2-5, with D possibly being TRBD2 (6 bases). The CDR3 length is 16 residues. The V end was cut by 5 bases, the J end by 1 base, with 17 bases between. Germline loops: CDR1 MNHEY, CDR2 SMNVEV (reference sequence).

This clonotype was counted once. The chain uses TRBV29-1 and TRBJ2-3; D gene uncertain. The V end was cut by 5 bases, the J end by 1 base, with 7 bases between. Germline assignment: CDR1 SQVTM and CDR2 ANQGSEA. The CDR3 loop spans 12 amino acids. CDR3 DNA: TGCAGCGTTCCTGTGCGCACAGATACGCAGTATTTT. It codes for CSVPVRTDTQYF.

The chain recombines TRBV30 with TRBJ2-7, with D unresolved. The CDR3 extends over 13 amino acids. Germline V gene sequence: CDR1 GTSNPN, CDR2 SVGIG (reference sequence). The V and J ends lost 1 base and 0 bases respectively, with 7 bases between them. The CDR3 is CAWSDRSSYEQYF. CDR3 sequence (DNA): TGTGCCTGGAGTGATAGGAGCTCCTACGAGCAGTACTTC.

The CDR3 reads CASTPGTGSYNEQFF. In nucleotides, the CDR3 is TGTGCCAGCACACCCGGGACAGGGTCTTACAATGAGCAGTTCTTC. V usage is TRBV2 and J usage is TRBJ2-1; 9 bases fit TRBD1. The V segment lost 7 bases and the J segment 4 bases; nucleotides outside the gene matches: 8. The germline CDR1 and CDR2 sequences are SNHLY and FYNNEI. The CDR3 consists of 15 residues.

CDR3 sequence reads: CASSSSGGYFTEAFF. DNA of the CDR3: TGTGCCAGCAGTTCTTCAGGGGGCTACTTCACTGAAGCTTTCTTT. The rearrangement links TRBV6-2 or TRBV6-3 to TRBJ1-1; 8 bases agree with TRBD1. CDR1 and CDR2 from the germline V gene are MNHEY and SVGEGT. CDR3 length: 15 residues. Trimming cost V 4 bases and J 4 bases; bases outside gene matches: 8.

The chain links TRBV3-1 to TRBJ2-7; D possibly corresponds to TRBD2 (5 bases). This CDR3 is built from 15 residues. CDR1 and CDR2 from the germline V gene are LGHDT and YNNKEL (reference sequence). With 0 bases removed from V and 4 bases from J, the gap between germline ends came to 13 bases. Here the CDR3 reads CASSQEGRAPYEQYF. For the CDR3, the DNA is TGTGCCAGCAGCCAAGAAGGGCGGGCGCCTTACGAGCAGTACTTC.

J is TRBJ1-1 and V is TRBV19; D is unresolved. Between the trimmed V and J ends, which lost 3 bases and 4 bases, there was a span of 9 bases. The CDR3 totals 13 residues. Per the germline V gene, CDR1 is LNHDA and CDR2 is SQIVND (reference sequence). The CDR3 sequence: CASSMASGTEAFF. DNA of the CDR3: TGTGCCAGTAGTATGGCCAGCGGCACTGAAGCTTTCTTT.

The V gene is TRBV15, the J gene TRBJ1-1, with D uncertain. Germline V lookup: CDR1 LNHNV, CDR2 YYDKDF (reference sequence). The ends were cut back, 4 bases at V and 7 bases at J, with 22 bases in the middle. The CDR3 is 16 amino acids. The CDR3 here is CATSTEPSGSGVEAFF. The CDR3 DNA follows: TGTGCCACCAGCACCGAACCTTCGGGCTCGGGAGTTGAAGCTTTCTTT.